These T cell receptor beta chains were read from a single sample in a study of technical replicates of blood from a handful of donors. Sequencing was performed with immunoSEQ multiplex PCR; in TCRdb, only in-frame clones are kept and a portion is missing. The sample records around 77,000 clones, 92% being singletons. Material: T cells isolated from PBMCs. The receptors stem from a human donor in good health. CDR3s include the opening cysteine and the closing phenylalanine or tryptophan. D genes are given only for firm matches. Clone sizes are given selectively: once, few, many, or a class where the clone is expanded.

TGTGCCAGTGATTACTACCCCCCCGGTCAGCCCCAGCATTTT	CASDYYPPGQPQHF	TRBJ1-5	-	-	TRBV19
TGTGCCAGCAGCCACGGGAGTGACGAGCAGTACTTC	CASSHGSDEQYF	TRBJ2-7	-	-	TRBV4-2
TGTGCCAGCAGCGAGCGGGAGGGCCGCACAGATACGCAGTATTTT	CASSEREGRTDTQYF	TRBJ2-3	TRBD2	-	TRBV11-3
TGTGCCAGCTCACCTAGCGGGACTAGCGAGCAGTACTTC	CASSPSGTSEQYF	TRBJ2-7	TRBD2	-	TRBV18
TGTGCCAGCAGTGTCGATTGGGGGGACGGCTACACCTTC	CASSVDWGDGYTF	TRBJ1-2	-	once	TRBV9
TGTGCCAGCGGGGCGGATGGGAGGGGTCGAGGCACTGAAGCTTTCTTT	CASGADGRGRGTEAFF	TRBJ1-1	-	-	TRBV21-1
TGCAGCGTCCTCTCCGGGACAGGGGGAGGGACTGAAGCTTTCTTT	CSVLSGTGGGTEAFF	TRBJ1-1	TRBD1	-	TRBV29-1
TGTGCCAGCAGCCCAGGGAACACCGGGGAGCTGTTTTTT	CASSPGNTGELFF	TRBJ2-2	-	-	TRBV6-5
TGTGCCAGCAGCCCTTATTGGGGGCCCGGGGAGCTGTTTTTT	CASSPYWGPGELFF	TRBJ2-2	-	-	TRBV14
TGTGCCAGCAGTCCCCAGGGGGTGTGGGGATATAGCAATCAGCCCCAGCATTTT	CASSPQGVWGYSNQPQHF	TRBJ1-5	TRBD1	-	TRBV27
TGTGCCAGCAGCTGGACAGGGGTCCGTGGGACAGATACGCAGTATTTT	CASSWTGVRGTDTQYF	TRBJ2-3	TRBD1	-	TRBV7-2
TGTGCCAGCAGCTTAGGGGGCTTGGATGACTATGGCTACACCTTC	CASSLGGLDDYGYTF	TRBJ1-2	-	-	TRBV7-9
TGCGCCAGCAGCCTTCTTAGCGGGAGTTCCTACAATGAGCAGTTCTTC	CASSLLSGSSYNEQFF	TRBJ2-1	TRBD2	-	TRBV4-3
TGTGCCAGCAGCCCGGGGGACGCGTCGCACATTCAGTACTTC	CASSPGDASHIQYF	TRBJ2-4	-	-	TRBV4-2
TGTGCCAGCAGCTTAGTACAGGGAGACTATGGCTACACCTTC	CASSLVQGDYGYTF	TRBJ1-2	-	-	TRBV11-2
TGTGCCAGCACCCTTCCGGTCCTGAACACTGAAGCTTTCTTT	CASTLPVLNTEAFF	TRBJ1-1	-	-	TRBV7-9
TGCGCCAGCAGTCATCGACAGGGTGCCTACGAGCAGTACTTC	CASSHRQGAYEQYF	TRBJ2-7	TRBD1	-	TRBV5-1
TGTGCCTGGAGAGGGGAGAACACTGAAGCTTTCTTT	CAWRGENTEAFF	TRBJ1-1	-	-	TRBV30
TGTGCCAGCAGCTCTTACAAGGACAGGGGGCTTACCGGGGAGCTGTTTTTT	CASSSYKDRGLTGELFF	TRBJ2-2	TRBD1	-	TRBV11-3
TGCAGCGTTGACAGGGGCACTGAAGCTTTCTTT	CSVDRGTEAFF	TRBJ1-1	-	-	TRBV29-1
TGTGCCACCACTAGGTTAGAAGAGACCCAGTACTTC	CATTRLEETQYF	TRBJ2-5	-	-	TRBV15
TGCGCCAGCCGGAACCTTCCTCAGGGGTCTAACTATGGCTACACCTTC	CASRNLPQGSNYGYTF	TRBJ1-2	-	-	TRBV4-1